These 11 T cell receptor beta chains were all obtained from the same sample, sequenced in a study of siplizumab effects on memory and regulatory T cells. Repertoires were generated with immunoSEQ multiplex PCR, while TCRdb's copy carries only in-frame clones and drops some. The table shows about 100,000 clones, with approximately 91% occurring only once. The sequenced material came from non-Treg CD4+ T cells sorted from blood. The origin of the receptors is a human donor in good health.

The CDR3 loop is CASSVSGYQETQYF. In nucleotides, the CDR3 is TGTGCCAGCAGCGTTAGCGGGTATCAAGAGACCCAGTACTTC. This chain connects TRBV6-5 to TRBJ2-5, with 7 bases fitting TRBD2. The V segment lost 6 bases and the J segment 2 bases; nucleotides outside the gene matches: 6. Germline loops: CDR1 MNHEY, CDR2 SVGAGI. The CDR3 is made up of 14 amino acids.

The V and J genes are TRBV6-5 and TRBJ2-6; D not certain. Trimming took off 7 bases at V and 4 bases at J, with 11 bases between the two ends. This CDR3 is 14 amino acids long. From germline, CDR1 is MNHEY and CDR2 SVGAGI. The CDR3: CASTDSLGANVLTF. For the CDR3, the DNA is TGTGCCAGCACCGATAGCTTAGGGGCCAACGTCCTGACTTTC.

The V call is TRBV6-1, the J call TRBJ1-5, with D hard to call. Trimming shortened V by 2 bases and J by 4 bases, and 6 bases separated the two germline ends. Per the germline V gene, CDR1 is MNHNS and CDR2 is SASEGT. This CDR3 comprises 13 residues. CDR3 sequence: CASSERGNQPQHF. The CDR3 DNA reads TGTGCCAGCAGTGAACGGGGAAATCAGCCCCAGCATTTT.

The V gene is TRBV11-3, the J gene TRBJ2-3, with 7 bases aligning to TRBD1. The V gene's germline CDR1 is SGHNT and CDR2 YENEEA. The CDR3 runs 11 residues. Losses at the gene ends were 6 bases for V and 10 bases for J; bases not matched to a gene: 4. Written as DNA, the CDR3 is TGTGCCAGCAGACGACAGGGATCGCAGTATTTT. It is translated as CASRRQGSQYF.

This chain uses TRBV4-2 with TRBJ1-2, with TRBD1 matching 7 bases. The CDR3 runs to 13 residues. Trimming took 0 bases from V and 13 from J; bases not matched to a gene: 8. Germline V gene lookup returns CDR1 LGHNA and CDR2 YNFKEQ. The CDR3 loop reads CASSQEGGTALTF. The CDR3 region has the DNA TGTGCCAGCAGCCAAGAAGGTGGGACAGCCCTCACCTTC.

The chain carries TRBV6-5 and TRBJ1-4; D is perhaps TRBD1 (5 bases). Germline values: CDR1 MNHEY, CDR2 SVGAGI. The ends were cut back, 5 bases at V and 7 bases at J, with 14 bases in the middle. The CDR3 sequence is 14 residues long. As DNA, the CDR3 is TGTGCCAGCAGTCTCCGTAGGGGAGGTGAAAAACTGTTTTTT. This sequence encodes CASSLRRGGEKLFF.

This chain joins TRBV7-9 and TRBJ2-7; D gene uncertain. Germline CDR1 is SEHNR and CDR2 is FQNEAQ (reference sequence). The CDR3 length is 15 residues. V was shortened by 1 base and J by 6 bases, with 16 bases between the two germline ends. In nucleotides, the CDR3 is TGTGCCAGCAGCTTAGTGGGCTCAACCCGGACCGAGCAGTACTTC. This sequence encodes CASSLVGSTRTEQYF.

The chain has TRBV5-5 and TRBJ1-4; possible D gene TRBD1, 5 bases. V was trimmed by 5 bases and J by 7 bases, leaving 9 bases between them. This CDR3 is built from 12 residues. Germline CDR1 is SGHKS and CDR2 is YYEKEE (reference sequence). CDR3 amino acids: CASSQDTEKLFF. The CDR3 region has the DNA TGTGCCAGCAGTCAGGACACTGAAAAACTGTTTTTT.

The gene calls are TRBV18 and TRBJ2-2; D uncertain. The CDR3 is 14 amino acids. V was cut by 3 bases and J by 5 bases, with 10 bases left in between. CDR1 and CDR2 (germline): KGHSH, LQKENI. The CDR3 loop reads CASSPQQTTGELFF. DNA for the CDR3: TGTGCCAGCTCACCTCAACAGACGACCGGGGAGCTGTTTTTT.

Worth noting for this clone: The junction differs from germline at one of its ends, possibly a read error. Other DNA sequences in the same sample also yield this CDR3. The chain is built from TRBV7-9 and TRBJ2-2, with 8 bases identical to TRBD2. The germline V gene encodes CDR1 SEHNR and CDR2 FQNEAQ (reference sequence). This CDR3 spans 14 amino acids. The CDR3 nucleotides read TGTGCCAGCAGCCTAGCGGGGAACACCGGGGAGCTGTTTTTT. The encoded protein is CASSLAGNTGELFF. Filled out from reference TRBV7-9 and TRBJ2-2, the complete variable domain reads DTGVSQNPRHKITKRGQNVTFRCDPISEHNRLYWYRQTLGQGPEFLTYFQNEAQLEKSRLLSDRFSAERPKGSFSTLEIQRTEQGDSAMYLCASSLAGNTGELFFGEGSRLTVL.

The chain combines TRBV10-3 with TRBJ1-2; the match to TRBD1 covers 7 bases. The CDR3 is 18 amino acids. J lost 2 bases, V lost 4 bases, and 16 bases had no gene match. Germline V CDR1 and CDR2: ENHRY, SYGVKD. CDR3 in amino acids: CAISAATGTTSRNYGYTF. The CDR3 DNA is TGTGCCATCAGTGCCGCGACAGGGACGACAAGCAGAAACTATGGCTACACCTTC.